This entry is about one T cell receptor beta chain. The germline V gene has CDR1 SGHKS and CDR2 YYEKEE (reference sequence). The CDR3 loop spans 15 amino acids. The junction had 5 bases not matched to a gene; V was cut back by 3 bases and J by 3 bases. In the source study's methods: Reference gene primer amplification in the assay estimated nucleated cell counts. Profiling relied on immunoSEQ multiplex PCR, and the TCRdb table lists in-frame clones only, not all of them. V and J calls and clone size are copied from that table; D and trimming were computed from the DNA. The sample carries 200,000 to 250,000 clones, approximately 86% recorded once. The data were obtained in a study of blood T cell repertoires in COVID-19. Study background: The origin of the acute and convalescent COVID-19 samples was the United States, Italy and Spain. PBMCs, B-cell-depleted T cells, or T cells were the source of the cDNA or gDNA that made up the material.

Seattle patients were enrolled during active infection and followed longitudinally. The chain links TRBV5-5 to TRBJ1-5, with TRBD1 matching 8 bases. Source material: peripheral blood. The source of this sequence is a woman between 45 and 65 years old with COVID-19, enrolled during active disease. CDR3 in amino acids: CASSWTGSNNQPQHF. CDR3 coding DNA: TGTGCCAGCAGCTGGACAGGGAGTAACAATCAGCCCCAGCATTTT. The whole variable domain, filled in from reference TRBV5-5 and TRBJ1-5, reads DAGVTQSPTHLIKTRGQQVTLRCSPISGHKSVSWYQQVLGQGPQFIFQYYEKEERGRGNFPDRFSARQFPNYSSELNVNALLLGDSALYLCASSWTGSNNQPQHFGDGTRLSIL.